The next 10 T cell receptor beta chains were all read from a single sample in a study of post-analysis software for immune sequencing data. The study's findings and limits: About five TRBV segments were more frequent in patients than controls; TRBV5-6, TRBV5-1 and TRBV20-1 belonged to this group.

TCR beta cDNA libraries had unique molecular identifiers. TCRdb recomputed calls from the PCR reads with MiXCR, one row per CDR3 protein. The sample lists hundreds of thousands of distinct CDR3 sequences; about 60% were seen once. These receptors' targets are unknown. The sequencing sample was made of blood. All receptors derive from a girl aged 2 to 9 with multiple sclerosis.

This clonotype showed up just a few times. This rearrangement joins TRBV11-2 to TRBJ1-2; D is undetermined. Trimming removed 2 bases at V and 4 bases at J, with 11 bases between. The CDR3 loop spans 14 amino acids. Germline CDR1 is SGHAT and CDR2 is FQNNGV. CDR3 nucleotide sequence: TGTGCCAGCAGCTTACGCGCAGGTGGCTATGGCTACACCTTC. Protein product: CASSLRAGGYGYTF.

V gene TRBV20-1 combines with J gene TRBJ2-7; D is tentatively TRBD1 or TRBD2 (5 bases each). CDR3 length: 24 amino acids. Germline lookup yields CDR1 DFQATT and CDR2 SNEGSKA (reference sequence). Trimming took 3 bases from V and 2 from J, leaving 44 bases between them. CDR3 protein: CSARGELQVWTHKGKEVATYEQYF. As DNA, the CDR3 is TGCAGTGCTAGGGGGGAACTACAGGTTTGGACCCACAAGGGAAAAGAGGTCGCGACCTACGAGCAGTACTTC.

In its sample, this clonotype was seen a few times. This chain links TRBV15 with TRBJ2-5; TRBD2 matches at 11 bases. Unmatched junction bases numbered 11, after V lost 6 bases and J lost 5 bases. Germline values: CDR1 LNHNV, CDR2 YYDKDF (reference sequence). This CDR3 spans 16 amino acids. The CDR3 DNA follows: TGTGCCACCAGTACGAATAGCGGGGGGGCCACGGAGACCCAGTACTTC. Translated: CATSTNSGGATETQYF.

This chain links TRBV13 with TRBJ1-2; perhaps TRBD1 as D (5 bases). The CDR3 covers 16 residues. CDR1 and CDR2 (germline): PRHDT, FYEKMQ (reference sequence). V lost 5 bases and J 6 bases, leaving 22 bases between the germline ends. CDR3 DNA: TGTGCCAGCAGCGCGTCGGGACCCGGGAGGTACGATGGCTACACCTTC. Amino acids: CASSASGPGRYDGYTF.

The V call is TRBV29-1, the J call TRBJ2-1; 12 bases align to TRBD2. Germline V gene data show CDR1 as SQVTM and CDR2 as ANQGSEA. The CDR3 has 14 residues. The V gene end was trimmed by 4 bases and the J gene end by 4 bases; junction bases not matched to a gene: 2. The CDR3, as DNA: TGCAGCGTTGGAGGACTAGCGGGATACAATGAGCAGTTCTTC. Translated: CSVGGLAGYNEQFF.

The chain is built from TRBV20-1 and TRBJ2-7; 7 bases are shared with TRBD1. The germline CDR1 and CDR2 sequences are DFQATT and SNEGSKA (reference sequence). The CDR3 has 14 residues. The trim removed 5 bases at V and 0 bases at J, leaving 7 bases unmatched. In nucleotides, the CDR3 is TGCAGTGCTGCCGGGACAGTGATCTCCTACGAGCAGTACTTC. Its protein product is CSAAGTVISYEQYF.

The CDR3 here is CASSQEPQYSQYF. In DNA form, the CDR3 reads TGCGCCAGCAGCCAAGAACCACAATACTCGCAGTATTTT. The chain carries TRBV4-3 and TRBJ2-3; D uncertain. Germline CDR1 LGHNA, CDR2 YSLEER. V was clipped by 0 bases and J by 10 bases, with 11 bases between them. CDR3 length equals 13 residues.

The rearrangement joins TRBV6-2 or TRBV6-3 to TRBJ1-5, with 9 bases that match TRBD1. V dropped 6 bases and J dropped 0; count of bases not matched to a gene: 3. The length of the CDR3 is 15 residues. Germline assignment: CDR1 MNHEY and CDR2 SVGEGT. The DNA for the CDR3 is TGTGCCAGCAGACAGGGGGCGCTTAGCAATCAGCCCCAGCATTTT. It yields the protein CASRQGALSNQPQHF.

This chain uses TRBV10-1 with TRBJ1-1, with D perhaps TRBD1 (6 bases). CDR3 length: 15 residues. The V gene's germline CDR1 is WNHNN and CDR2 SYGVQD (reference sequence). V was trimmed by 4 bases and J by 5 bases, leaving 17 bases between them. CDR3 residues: CASSATGRGRTEAFF. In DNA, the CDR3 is TGCGCCAGCAGTGCGACAGGACGGGGTCGGACTGAAGCTTTCTTT.

This CDR3 is CASSQVGQGARETQYF. The CDR3 coding sequence is TGCGCCAGCAGCCAAGTAGGACAGGGGGCGAGGGAGACCCAGTACTTC. The chain carries TRBV4-1 and TRBJ2-7, with 11 positions matching TRBD1. Gene TRBJ2-5 matches the end of the DNA better, so the J call may be wrong. This CDR3 contains 16 residues. Germline CDR1 is MGHRA and CDR2 is YSYEKL.